Listed below are T cell receptor beta chains from one sample, sequenced in a study of radiotherapy plus CTLA-4 blockade in lung cancer. TCRdb's copy holds only in-frame clones and misses some; the assay was immunoSEQ multiplex PCR. The table shows roughly 40,000 clones, with approximately 79% occurring only once. Sequences were derived from peripheral blood, sampled from a patient treated with radiotherapy plus ipilimumab. The receptors derive from a human donor with non-small cell lung cancer that progressed on radiotherapy plus ipilimumab. Both conserved end residues are part of each CDR3. D genes are given only for firm matches. The size entry is marked missing in some rows and otherwise reads once, few, many or a size class.

.	TRBV10-2	TRBJ1-5	.	TGCGCCAGCAGTGCTTCGTCCGGGGGACGCAATCAGCCCCAGCATTTT	CASSASSGGRNQPQHF
.	TRBV6-1	TRBJ2-7	.	TGTGCCATTCTTCCGGGACTCTACGAGCAGTACTTC	CAILPGLYEQYF
.	TRBV7-9	TRBJ2-5	.	TGTGCCAGCAGCTCCACATACGGGGGGCAGGAGGAGACCCAGTACTTC	CASSSTYGGQEETQYF
TRBD2	TRBV7-8	TRBJ2-2	.	TGTGCCAGCAGCTTACTACTAGCGGGCACCGGGGAGCTGTTTTTT	CASSLLLAGTGELFF
.	TRBV7-2	TRBJ2-7	.	TGTGCCAGCAGCTCGGTGAGCTCCTACGAGCAGTACTTC	CASSSVSSYEQYF
.	TRBV4-3	TRBJ2-5	.	TGCGCCAGCAGCCTGGGAGTAGGGGGCCAAGAGACCCAGTACTTC	CASSLGVGGQETQYF
.	TRBV10-3	TRBJ2-5	.	TGTGCCATCAGTGTAGGGGGGGCAGAAGAGACCCAGTACTTC	CAISVGGAEETQYF
.	TRBV7-2	TRBJ2-3	.	TGTGCCAGCAGCGAGCCACTAGCTGGGGGGGCCCAAGATACGCAGTATTTT	CASSEPLAGGAQDTQYF
.	TRBV2	TRBJ2-3	.	TGTGCCAGCAGTGCTATACGAGGGAAGGGCACAGATACGCAGTATTTT	CASSAIRGKGTDTQYF
TRBD2	TRBV5-1	TRBJ2-5	.	TGCGCCAGCAGCTCTCGGGGAGCGGGGGTCCAGGAGACCCAGTACTTC	CASSSRGAGVQETQYF
TRBD1	TRBV5-1	TRBJ2-3	.	TGCGCCAGCAGCTTGTTGCAGGGGGCAACAGATACGCAGTATTTT	CASSLLQGATDTQYF
.	TRBV10-3	TRBJ1-4	.	TGTGCCATCAGTGTTGACACCGCAACTAATGAAAAACTGTTTTTT	CAISVDTATNEKLFF
.	TRBV2	TRBJ2-6	.	TGTGCCAGCAGTGATAAGCGGGTTGGGGCCAACGTCCTGACTTTC	CASSDKRVGANVLTF
TRBD2	TRBV7-3	TRBJ2-5	.	TGTGCCAGCAGCCCTCGCGGGGGACTAGCAACCAACTCGAGGGGGGAGACCCAGTACTTC	CASSPRGGLATNSRGETQYF
.	TRBV19	TRBJ1-2	.	TGTGCCAGTAGTATACCCGGGAGTGCTAACTATGGCTACACCTTC	CASSIPGSANYGYTF
TRBD2	TRBV4-2	TRBJ2-1	.	TGTGCCAGCAGCCCCCTGGTGGCTAGCGGGGGGCTTAAATATGAGCAGTTCTTC	CASSPLVASGGLKYEQFF
TRBD1	TRBV9	TRBJ2-2	.	TGTGCCAGCAGCGTAGCTAAGGACAGGGGGGACACCGGGGAGCTGTTTTTT	CASSVAKDRGDTGELFF
TRBD1	TRBV5-5	TRBJ1-2	.	TGTGCCAGCAGCCCCGACAGGGTTTATGGCTACACCTTC	CASSPDRVYGYTF
.	TRBV7-9	TRBJ1-5	.	TGTGCCAGCAGCCCCTCCGGGGATAGCAATCAGCCCCAGCATTTT	CASSPSGDSNQPQHF
TRBD1	TRBV6-5	TRBJ1-2	.	TGTGCCAGCAGTTACGCGGACAGGGGTAATGGCTACACCTTC	CASSYADRGNGYTF
.	TRBV9	TRBJ2-1	.	TGTGCCAGCAGCGGTCGGAGGGGCAATGAGCAGTTCTTC	CASSGRRGNEQFF
TRBD1	TRBV19	TRBJ1-1	.	TGTGCCAGTAGAGCTTCTGCAGGGGGATACACTGAAGCTTTCTTT	CASRASAGGYTEAFF
TRBD1	TRBV7-3	TRBJ1-1	medium-sized	TGTGCCAGCAGCCCTCAGGGGGTAAACACTGAAGCTTTCTTT	CASSPQGVNTEAFF
TRBD1	TRBV5-1	TRBJ1-4	.	TGCGCCAGCAGCCCGGGACAGTTTAATGAAAAACTGTTTTTT	CASSPGQFNEKLFF
.	TRBV4-2	TRBJ2-5	few	TGTGCCAGCAGCCAAGATAGGGGGAGCCAAGAGACCCAGTACTTC	CASSQDRGSQETQYF
.	TRBV4-1	TRBJ2-7	.	TGCGCCAGCAGCCGGATAGGGGGGGGCACCTACGAGCAGTACTTC	CASSRIGGGTYEQYF
.	TRBV6-5	TRBJ2-1	.	TGTGCCAGCAGAACAGGGGGGGCCTACAATGAGCAGTTCTTC	CASRTGGAYNEQFF
.	TRBV4-1	TRBJ1-1	.	TGCGCCAGCAGCCAAGTTTCTACGGGGGACACTGAAGCTTTCTTT	CASSQVSTGDTEAFF
TRBD2	TRBV30	TRBJ2-1	few	TGTGCCTGGAGGAGAAGCGGGGGGGCCCATGAGCAGTTCTTC	CAWRRSGGAHEQFF
.	TRBV2	TRBJ2-6	.	TGTGCCAGTACTATCAGGGGAGGGGGTTTAAACTCTGGGGCCAACGTCCTGACTTTC	CASTIRGGGLNSGANVLTF
TRBD1	TRBV5-1	TRBJ1-1	.	TGCGCCAGCAGCTTGGCCGGGACAGGGAGGACGAACACTGAAGCTTTCTTT	CASSLAGTGRTNTEAFF
TRBD1	TRBV4-2	TRBJ2-2	.	TGTGCCAGCAGCCAAGCGGCAGGGGGCCACACCGGGGAGCTGTTTTTT	CASSQAAGGHTGELFF
TRBD2	TRBV2	TRBJ2-3	.	TGTGCCAGCAGTGTAGAAGCGGGGACCTACACAGATACGCAGTATTTT	CASSVEAGTYTDTQYF
.	TRBV7-8	TRBJ1-2	once	TGTGCCAGCAGCCCCCGTGTGGGAGGTAACTATGGCTACACCTTC	CASSPRVGGNYGYTF
.	TRBV14	TRBJ2-2	.	TGTGCCAGCAGCCCTCGACGGGTGAAGAGTTCAAACACCGGGGAGCTGTTTTTT	CASSPRRVKSSNTGELFF